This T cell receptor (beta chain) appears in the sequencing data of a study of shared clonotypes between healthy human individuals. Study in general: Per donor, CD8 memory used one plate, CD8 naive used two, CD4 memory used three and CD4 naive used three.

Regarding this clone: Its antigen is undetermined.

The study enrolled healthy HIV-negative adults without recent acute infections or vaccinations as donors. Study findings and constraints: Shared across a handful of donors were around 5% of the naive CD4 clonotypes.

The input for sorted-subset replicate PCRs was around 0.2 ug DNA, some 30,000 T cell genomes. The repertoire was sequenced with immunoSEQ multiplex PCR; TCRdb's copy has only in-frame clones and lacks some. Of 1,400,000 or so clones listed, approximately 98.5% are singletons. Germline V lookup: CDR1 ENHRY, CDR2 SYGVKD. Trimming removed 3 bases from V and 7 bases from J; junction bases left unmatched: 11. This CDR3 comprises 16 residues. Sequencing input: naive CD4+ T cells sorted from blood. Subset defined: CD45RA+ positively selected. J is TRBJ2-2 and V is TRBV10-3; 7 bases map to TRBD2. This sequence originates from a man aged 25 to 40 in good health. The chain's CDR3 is CAISDKTSRPSGELFF. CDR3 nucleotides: TGTGCCATCAGTGACAAGACTAGCCGACCTAGCGGGGAGCTGTTTTTT.